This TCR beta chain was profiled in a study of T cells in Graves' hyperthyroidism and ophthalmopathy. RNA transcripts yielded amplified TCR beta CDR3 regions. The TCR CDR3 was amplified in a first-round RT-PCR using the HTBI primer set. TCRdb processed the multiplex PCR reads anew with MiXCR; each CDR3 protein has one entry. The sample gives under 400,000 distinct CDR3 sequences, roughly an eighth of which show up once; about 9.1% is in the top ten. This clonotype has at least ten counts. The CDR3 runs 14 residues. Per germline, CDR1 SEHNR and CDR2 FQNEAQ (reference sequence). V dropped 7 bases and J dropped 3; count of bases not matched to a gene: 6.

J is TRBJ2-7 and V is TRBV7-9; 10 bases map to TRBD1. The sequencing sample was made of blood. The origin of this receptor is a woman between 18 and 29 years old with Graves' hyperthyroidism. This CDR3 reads CASTPGQGYYEQYF. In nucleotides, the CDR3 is TGTGCCAGCACCCCGGGACAGGGGTACTACGAGCAGTACTTC.